These 14 T cell receptor beta chains share one sample of origin, sequenced in a study of shared clonotypes between healthy human individuals. This table comes from immunoSEQ multiplex PCR, and its TCRdb copy is limited to in-frame clones, with some not included. Counted here are about 2.1 million clones, roughly 91% occurring once; the ten biggest clones make up more than 1.5%. Naive CD8 isolation took CD45RO-negative cells positively selected for CCR7 and excluded terminally differentiated effector memory CD45RA+ cells. Sequenced material: naive CD8+ T cells from PBMCs. The source of these receptors is a man younger than 35 in good health. Some clones in this sample may be carry-over from other donors' samples.

This chain connects TRBV19 to TRBJ1-5; D is uncertain. CDR3 length: 14 residues. Germline V gives CDR1 LNHDA, CDR2 SQIVND (reference sequence). With 7 bases removed from V and 7 bases from J, the gap between germline ends came to 17 bases. The CDR3 sequence is CASMDDPSRQPQHF. The CDR3 DNA sequence: TGTGCCAGTATGGACGACCCGTCGAGGCAGCCCCAGCATTTT.

The CDR3 DNA reads as TGTGCCAGCAGCCCCGAGGAACTAGCGGAGTACAATGAGCAGTTCTTC. This codes for CASSPEELAEYNEQFF. The rearrangement uses TRBV5-4 and TRBJ2-1; 8 positions agree with TRBD2. Germline CDR1 is SGHNT and CDR2 is YYREEE (reference sequence). CDR3 length: 16 amino acids. The trim removed 4 bases at V and 4 bases at J, leaving 10 bases unmatched.

CDR3 coding DNA: TGTGCCAGCAGCGTAGACGGCGGCCTAGGCGGAAACACCATATATTTT. It is translated as CASSVDGGLGGNTIYF. This rearrangement joins TRBV9 to TRBJ1-3; unclear D gene. Germline V lookup: CDR1 SGDLS, CDR2 YYNGEE. V lost 0 bases to trimming and J lost 4 bases, with 14 bases between them. This CDR3 comprises 16 residues.

The chain recombines TRBV14 with TRBJ2-2; D remains ambiguous. Per the germline V gene, CDR1 is SGHDN and CDR2 is FVKESK. Trimming pared 1 base from V and 9 bases from J, leaving 9 bases between. This CDR3 contains 13 residues. This CDR3 reads CASSQAMGRELFF. In DNA, the CDR3 is TGTGCCAGCAGCCAAGCTATGGGGAGGGAGCTGTTTTTT. The whole variable domain, filled in from reference TRBV14 and TRBJ2-2, reads EAGVTQFPSHSVIEKGQTVTLRCDPISGHDNLYWYRRVMGKEIKFLLHFVKESKQDESGMPNNRFLAERTGGTYSTLKVQPAELEDSGVYFCASSQAMGRELFFGEGSRLTVL.

V is TRBV7-7 and J is TRBJ2-5; the D is unclear. This CDR3 spans 13 amino acids. Germline values: CDR1 SSHAT, CDR2 FNYEAQ (reference sequence). Trimming left V 4 bases short and J 3 bases short, with 9 bases between. CDR3 in amino acids: CASSSDLEETQYF. CDR3 DNA sequence: TGTGCCAGCAGCTCTGACTTAGAAGAGACCCAGTACTTC.

The chain links TRBV11-2 to TRBJ2-7, with D maybe TRBD2 (5 bases). The V end lost 0 bases, the J end lost 6 bases, and 9 bases lay between the germline ends. The CDR3 has 13 residues. Germline values: CDR1 SGHAT, CDR2 FQNNGV. This CDR3 is CASSLERDTEQYF. The CDR3 coding sequence is TGTGCCAGCAGCTTAGAACGGGATACCGAGCAGTACTTC.

J is TRBJ1-2 and V is TRBV10-3, with a tentative D call TRBD1 (5 bases). The germline gives CDR1 ENHRY, CDR2 SYGVKD. The CDR3 spans 15 residues. The V and J ends lost 10 bases and 4 bases respectively, with 22 bases between them. Here the CDR3 reads CATNPGTLRAYGYTF. The CDR3 DNA is TGTGCCACGAACCCCGGGACTCTGAGGGCCTATGGCTACACCTTC.

As DNA, the CDR3 is TGTGCCAGCAGCTCTAGACAGGGGAGCGCCTTTAGCACAGATACGCAGTATTTT. Its protein product is CASSSRQGSAFSTDTQYF. The chain recombines TRBV11-2 with TRBJ2-3, with 8 bases lining up with TRBD1. Unmatched junction bases numbered 12, after V lost 4 bases and J lost 0 bases. The germline V gene encodes CDR1 SGHAT and CDR2 FQNNGV. The CDR3 totals 18 residues. Drawing the rest from reference TRBV11-2 and TRBJ2-3, the complete variable domain is EAGVAQSPRYKIIEKRQSVAFWCNPISGHATLYWYQQILGQGPKLLIQFQNNGVVDDSQLPKDRFSAERLKGVDSTLKIQPAKLEDSAVYLCASSSRQGSAFSTDTQYFGPGTRLTVL.

This clone appeared a single time. This chain joins TRBV5-1 and TRBJ2-7, with D possibly called TRBD1 or TRBD2 (5 bases each). CDR1 is SGHRS and CDR2 is YFSETQ in the germline V gene. V lost 4 bases to trimming and J lost 2 bases, with 10 bases between them. The CDR3 extends over 13 amino acids. Written as DNA, the CDR3 is TGCGCCAGCAGCGGGACGGTCCCCTACGAGCAGTACTTC. Protein product: CASSGTVPYEQYF.

This rearrangement joins TRBV2 to TRBJ2-5, with 9 bases fitting TRBD1. Trimming at V came to 2 bases and at J to 5 bases, leaving 6 bases not matched to a gene. The CDR3 covers 15 residues. Germline V gives CDR1 SNHLY, CDR2 FYNNEI. CDR3 residues: CASSEYRGLEETQYF. The CDR3 DNA reads as TGTGCCAGCAGTGAATACAGGGGGCTGGAGGAGACCCAGTACTTC.

The genes are TRBV13 and TRBJ2-1, with D possibly matching TRBD2 (6 bases). Germline CDR1 and CDR2: PRHDT and FYEKMQ (reference sequence). The V gene lost 6 bases and the J gene lost 6 bases, with 18 bases spanning the gap. The CDR3 totals 15 residues. The CDR3, as DNA: TGTGCCAGCAGTCCCCCGGGCCTGGGGGGCAATGAGCAGTTCTTC. Its protein product is CASSPPGLGGNEQFF.

V and J are TRBV15 and TRBJ1-1, with D perhaps matching TRBD1 (5 bases). The CDR3 runs to 15 residues. Germline V gene sequence: CDR1 LNHNV, CDR2 YYDKDF (reference sequence). V was trimmed by 4 bases and J by 0 bases, leaving 12 bases between them. In DNA form, the CDR3 reads TGTGCCACCAGCATACTAAGGGGTATGAACACTGAAGCTTTCTTT. Amino acid sequence: CATSILRGMNTEAFF.

The CDR3 DNA reads TGTGCCAGCAGCCTAGACCCGACAGGGTTCTACGAGCAGTACTTC. Protein product: CASSLDPTGFYEQYF. The chain recombines TRBV7-2 with TRBJ2-7, with 7 bases identical to TRBD1. The V gene's germline CDR1 is SGHTA and CDR2 FQGNSA. The CDR3 length is 15 residues. Losses at the gene ends were 5 bases for V and 3 bases for J; bases not matched to a gene: 10.

As concerns this clone: Different DNA sequences within this sample yield the same CDR3. The CDR3 loop is CASSPLQGLNQPQHF. CDR3 in DNA: TGTGCCAGCAGCCCTCTACAGGGGCTCAATCAGCCCCAGCATTTT. This sequence joins TRBV27 and TRBJ1-5; 7 bases are a match to TRBD1. Germline V gene lookup returns CDR1 MNHEY and CDR2 SMNVEV (reference sequence). J lost 3 bases, V lost 6 bases, and 8 bases had no gene match. The CDR3 covers 15 residues.